This T cell receptor beta chain emerged from a study of CD8 T cells in ankylosing spondylitis. Findings and limits, study-wide: Relatively rare in peripheral blood, disease-linked clones were also CD8+. Significantly higher representation of disease-linked clones was reported for matched ankylosing spondylitis synovial fluid. A motif in TCR beta, a set of fewer than ten highly homologous variants, appeared characteristic of ankylosing spondylitis blood.

Within the sample, this clonotype is medium-sized (0.01 to 0.1%). Its antigen is unidentified. TCR beta libraries were made by quantitative 5'-RACE with molecular barcodes. TCRdb analysed the 5' RACE reads with MiXCR anew, one entry per CDR3 protein. Of 160,000 or so distinct CDR3 sequences listed, 9.8% are singletons. Germline V lookup: CDR1 MNHEY, CDR2 SVGEGT. V was shortened by 8 bases and J by 7 bases, with 17 bases between the two germline ends. This CDR3 has 14 amino acids. The specimen sequenced was blood, either unsorted or a sorted T cell fraction (not recorded which). This TCR was sampled from a female donor with ankylosing spondylitis or in good health (not recorded which). V usage is TRBV6-2 or TRBV6-3 and J usage is TRBJ2-2; tentatively, D is TRBD1 (5 bases). CDR3 nucleotide sequence: TGTGCCAGCTCACCCGGCTGGACAAGCGGGGAGCTGTTTTTT. Translating it yields CASSPGWTSGELFF.